This T cell receptor beta chain was recorded in a study of blood T cell repertoires in COVID-19. Overall study: Researchers got acute and convalescent COVID-19 samples from the United States, Italy and Spain.

This CDR3 region has 14 residues. Trimming cost V 3 bases and J 9 bases; bases outside gene matches: 6. CDR1 SGDLS and CDR2 YYNGEE come from the germline V gene. Grouping used clinical history reported by participants in a survey and questionnaire. Cohort 3 donors counted as recovered after two negative PCRs, clearance, or resolved symptoms. In the original workflow: Amplified reference gene primers provided the basis for estimating nucleated cell counts. Generated by immunoSEQ multiplex PCR, the TCRdb table keeps only in-frame clones and is missing some. D and trimming were read from the DNA, whereas the V and J calls and clone size are those reported in that table. The sample holds roughly 330,000 clones; under 90% are singletons and the top ten take about 9.4%.

The TCR was taken from a young woman who had recovered from COVID-19. Sequencing was done on a sample of PBMCs or T cells enriched from blood (not recorded which). The chain combines TRBV9 with TRBJ2-1; 10 nucleotides match TRBD2. The CDR3 here is CASSEAGGPGEQFF. The CDR3 DNA reads as TGTGCCAGCAGCGAAGCGGGAGGGCCGGGTGAGCAGTTCTTC.